This TCR beta chain appears in the sequencing data of a study of CD8+CD57+ T cells in acquired aplastic anemia. As for the study in general: The sorted CD4+ and CD8+ cells yielded an average roughly 3 ug of DNA.

Study results and caveats: Patients and controls were found to share some 30 CD8+ CDR3 sequences. CD8+ Simpson's diversity in patients was not significantly different from that in controls.

TCR beta VDJ and CDR3 profiles were obtained from a genomic DNA template. TCRdb re-called the reads with MiXCR, one entry per CDR3 protein. Here the sample spans some 190,000 distinct CDR3 sequences, approximately 52% being singletons. CDR3 length equals 15 residues. Unmatched junction bases numbered 10, after V lost 4 bases and J lost 8 bases. Germline values: CDR1 MDHEN, CDR2 SYDVKM. Comment on this clonotype: The antigen remains undetermined.

The rearrangement links TRBV28 to TRBJ1-2, with 10 positions matching TRBD1. Material for sequencing was sorted CD4+, CD8+, or CD8+CD57+ T cells (not recorded which) from PBMCs. This TCR was recovered from a human donor in good health, serving as a control. The CDR3 DNA follows: TGTGCCAGCAGTTCCAATCGACAGGGGGCGGGAGGCTACACCTTC. It codes for CASSSNRQGAGGYTF.